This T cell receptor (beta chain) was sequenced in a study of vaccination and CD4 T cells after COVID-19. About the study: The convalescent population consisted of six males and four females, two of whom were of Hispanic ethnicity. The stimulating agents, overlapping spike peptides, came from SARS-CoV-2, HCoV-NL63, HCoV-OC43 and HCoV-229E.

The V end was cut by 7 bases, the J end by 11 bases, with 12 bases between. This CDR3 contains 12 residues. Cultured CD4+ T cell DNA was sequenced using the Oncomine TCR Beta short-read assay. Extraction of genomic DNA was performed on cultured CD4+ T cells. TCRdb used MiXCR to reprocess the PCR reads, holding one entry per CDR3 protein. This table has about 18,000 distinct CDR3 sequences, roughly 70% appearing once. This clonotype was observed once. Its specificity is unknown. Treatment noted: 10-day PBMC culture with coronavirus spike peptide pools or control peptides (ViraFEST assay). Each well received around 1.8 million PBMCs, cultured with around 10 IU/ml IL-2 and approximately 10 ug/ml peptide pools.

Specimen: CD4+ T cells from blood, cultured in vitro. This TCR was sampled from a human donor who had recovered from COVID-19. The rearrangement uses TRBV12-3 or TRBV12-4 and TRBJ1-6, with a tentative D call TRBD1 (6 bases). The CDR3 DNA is TGTGCCAGCACCGAAGACAGGACACCCCTCCACTTT. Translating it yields CASTEDRTPLHF.